The present TCR beta chain was sequenced within a study of T cell changes during pregnancy in multiple sclerosis. Repertoires were generated with immunoSEQ multiplex PCR, while TCRdb's copy carries only in-frame clones and drops some. This sample has roughly 72,000 clones, with around 94% found just once. Looked up from germline, CDR1 is MNHNY and CDR2 is SVGAGI (reference sequence). With 6 bases removed from V and 1 base from J, the gap between germline ends came to 13 bases. The CDR3 loop spans 15 amino acids. The V call is TRBV6-6, the J call TRBJ1-5; tentative D call: TRBD1 (5 bases). Sequences were derived from CD4+ T cells from peripheral blood mononuclear cells, sampled after pregnancy. The clonotype comes from a female donor with multiple sclerosis, enrolled in a pregnancy study. The CDR3, as DNA: TGTGCCAGCAGGACCGCGGGGGGGAGCAATCAGCCCCAGCATTTT. Amino acid sequence: CASRTAGGSNQPQHF.